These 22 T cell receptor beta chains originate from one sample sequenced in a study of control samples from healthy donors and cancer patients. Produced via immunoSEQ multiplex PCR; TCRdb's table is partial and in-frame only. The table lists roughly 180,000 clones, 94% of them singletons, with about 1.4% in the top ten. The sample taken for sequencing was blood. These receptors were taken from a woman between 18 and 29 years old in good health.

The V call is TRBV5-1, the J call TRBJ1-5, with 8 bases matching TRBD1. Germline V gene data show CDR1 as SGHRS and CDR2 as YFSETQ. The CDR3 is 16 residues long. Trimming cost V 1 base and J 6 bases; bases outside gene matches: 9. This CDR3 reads CASSLSFSGGGQPQHF. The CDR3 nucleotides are TGCGCCAGCAGCTTGAGTTTCTCAGGGGGCGGTCAGCCCCAGCATTTT.

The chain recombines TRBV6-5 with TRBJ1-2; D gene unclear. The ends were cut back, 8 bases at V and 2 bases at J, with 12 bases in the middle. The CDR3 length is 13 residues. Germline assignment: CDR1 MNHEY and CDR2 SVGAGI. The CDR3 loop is CASAPGGNYGYTF. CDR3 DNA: TGTGCCAGCGCTCCCGGAGGGAACTATGGCTACACCTTC.

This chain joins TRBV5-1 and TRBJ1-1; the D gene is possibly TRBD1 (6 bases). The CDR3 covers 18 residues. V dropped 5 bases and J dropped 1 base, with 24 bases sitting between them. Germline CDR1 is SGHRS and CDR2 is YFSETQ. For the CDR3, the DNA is TGCGCCAGCAGGCTCGGGGCGGGAATCCAGGGGAGGAACACTGAAGCTTTCTTT. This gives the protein CASRLGAGIQGRNTEAFF.

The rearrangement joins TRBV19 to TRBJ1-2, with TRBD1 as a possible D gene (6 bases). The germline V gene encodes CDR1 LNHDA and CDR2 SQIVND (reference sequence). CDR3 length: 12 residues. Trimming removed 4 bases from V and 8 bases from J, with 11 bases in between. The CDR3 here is CASSRGQEGYTF. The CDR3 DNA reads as TGTGCCAGTAGTAGGGGACAAGAAGGCTACACCTTC. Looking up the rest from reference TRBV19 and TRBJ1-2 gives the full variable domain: DGGITQSPKYLFRKEGQNVTLSCEQNLNHDAMYWYRQDPGQGLRLIYYSQIVNDFQKGDIAEGYSVSREKKESFPLTVTSAQKNPTAFYLCASSRGQEGYTFGSGTRLTVV.

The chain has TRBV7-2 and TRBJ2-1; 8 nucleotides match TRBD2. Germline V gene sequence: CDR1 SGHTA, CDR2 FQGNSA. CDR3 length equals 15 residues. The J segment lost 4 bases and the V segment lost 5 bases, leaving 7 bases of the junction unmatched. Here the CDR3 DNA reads TGTGCCAGCAGCCGGAGCGGGAGTAGGTACAATGAGCAGTTCTTC. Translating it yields CASSRSGSRYNEQFF.

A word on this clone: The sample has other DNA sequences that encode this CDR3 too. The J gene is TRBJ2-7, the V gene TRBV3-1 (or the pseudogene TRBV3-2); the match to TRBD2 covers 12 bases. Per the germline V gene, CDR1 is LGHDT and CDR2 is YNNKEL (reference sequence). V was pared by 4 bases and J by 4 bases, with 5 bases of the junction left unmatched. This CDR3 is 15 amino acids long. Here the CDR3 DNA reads TGTGCCAGCAGCCCCGCGGGGACTAGCGGGTACGAGCAGTACTTC. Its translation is CASSPAGTSGYEQYF.

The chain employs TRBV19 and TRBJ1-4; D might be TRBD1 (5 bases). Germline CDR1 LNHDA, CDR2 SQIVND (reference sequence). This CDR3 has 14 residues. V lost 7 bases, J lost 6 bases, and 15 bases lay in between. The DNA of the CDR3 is TGTGCCAGTACCATTACTTGGGGGGATGAAAAACTGTTTTTT. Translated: CASTITWGDEKLFF. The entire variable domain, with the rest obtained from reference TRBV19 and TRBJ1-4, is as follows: DGGITQSPKYLFRKEGQNVTLSCEQNLNHDAMYWYRQDPGQGLRLIYYSQIVNDFQKGDIAEGYSVSREKKESFPLTVTSAQKNPTAFYLCASTITWGDEKLFFGSGTQLSVL.

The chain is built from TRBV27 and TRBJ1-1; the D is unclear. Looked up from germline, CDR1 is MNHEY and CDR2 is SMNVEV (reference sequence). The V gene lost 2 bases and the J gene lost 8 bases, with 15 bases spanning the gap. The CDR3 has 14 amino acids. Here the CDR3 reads CASSLITLVGEAFF. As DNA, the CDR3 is TGTGCCAGCAGTTTAATTACGTTGGTGGGGGAAGCTTTCTTT.

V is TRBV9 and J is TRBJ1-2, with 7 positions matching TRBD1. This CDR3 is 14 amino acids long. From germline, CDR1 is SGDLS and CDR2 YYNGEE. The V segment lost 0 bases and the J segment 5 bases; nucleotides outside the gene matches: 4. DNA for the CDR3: TGTGCCAGCAGCGTAGGGGACAGCCTTTATGGCTACACCTTC. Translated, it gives CASSVGDSLYGYTF.

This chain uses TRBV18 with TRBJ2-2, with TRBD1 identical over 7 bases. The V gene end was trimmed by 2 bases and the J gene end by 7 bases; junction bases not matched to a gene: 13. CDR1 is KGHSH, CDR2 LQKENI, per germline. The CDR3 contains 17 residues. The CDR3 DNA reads TGTGCCAGCTCACCATGGACACAGGGGCCTACAAGCGGGGAGCTGTTTTTT. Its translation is CASSPWTQGPTSGELFF.

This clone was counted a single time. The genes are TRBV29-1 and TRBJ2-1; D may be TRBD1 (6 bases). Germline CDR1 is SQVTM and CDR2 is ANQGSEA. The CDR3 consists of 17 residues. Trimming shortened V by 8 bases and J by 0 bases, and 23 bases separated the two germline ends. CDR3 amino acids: CSMSLWGLGSSYNEQFF. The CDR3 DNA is TGCAGCATGTCCTTGTGGGGGCTTGGGAGCTCCTACAATGAGCAGTTCTTC.

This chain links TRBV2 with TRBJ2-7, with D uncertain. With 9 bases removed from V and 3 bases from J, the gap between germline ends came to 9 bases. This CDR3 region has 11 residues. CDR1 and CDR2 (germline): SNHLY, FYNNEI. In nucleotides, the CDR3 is TGTGCCAGTTCCGTAGACTACGAGCAGTACTTC. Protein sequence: CASSVDYEQYF.

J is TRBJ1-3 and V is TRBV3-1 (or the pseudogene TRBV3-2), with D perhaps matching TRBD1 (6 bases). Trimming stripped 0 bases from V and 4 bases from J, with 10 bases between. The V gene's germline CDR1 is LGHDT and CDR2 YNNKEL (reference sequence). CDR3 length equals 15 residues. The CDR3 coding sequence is TGTGCCAGCAGCCAAGAAGGGGGGTACGGAAACACCATATATTTT. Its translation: CASSQEGGYGNTIYF.

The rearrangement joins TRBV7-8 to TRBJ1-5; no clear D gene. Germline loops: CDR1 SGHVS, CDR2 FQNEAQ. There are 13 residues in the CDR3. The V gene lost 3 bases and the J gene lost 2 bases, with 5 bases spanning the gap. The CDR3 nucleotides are TGTGCCAGCAGCTTTGGGGGCAATCAGCCCCAGCATTTT. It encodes CASSFGGNQPQHF.

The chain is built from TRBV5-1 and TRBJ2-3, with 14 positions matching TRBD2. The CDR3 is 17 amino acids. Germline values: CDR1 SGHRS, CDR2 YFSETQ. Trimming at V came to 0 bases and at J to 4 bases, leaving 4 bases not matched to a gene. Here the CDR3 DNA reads TGCGCCAGCAGCTTGGGACTAGCGGGGGGGCCTTCAGATACGCAGTATTTT. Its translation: CASSLGLAGGPSDTQYF.

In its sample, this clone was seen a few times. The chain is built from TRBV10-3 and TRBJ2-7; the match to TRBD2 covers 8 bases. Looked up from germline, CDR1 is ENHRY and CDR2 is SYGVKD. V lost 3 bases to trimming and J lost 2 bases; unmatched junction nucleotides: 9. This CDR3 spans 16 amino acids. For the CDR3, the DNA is TGTGCCATCAGTGATTTAGTACTAGCGGACACCTACGAGCAGTACTTC. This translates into CAISDLVLADTYEQYF.

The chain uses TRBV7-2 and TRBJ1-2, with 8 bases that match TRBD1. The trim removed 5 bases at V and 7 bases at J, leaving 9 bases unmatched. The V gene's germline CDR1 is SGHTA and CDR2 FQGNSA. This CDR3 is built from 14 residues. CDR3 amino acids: CASSLRQGLSGYTF. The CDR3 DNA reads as TGTGCCAGCAGCCTTAGACAGGGGTTGAGTGGCTACACCTTC.

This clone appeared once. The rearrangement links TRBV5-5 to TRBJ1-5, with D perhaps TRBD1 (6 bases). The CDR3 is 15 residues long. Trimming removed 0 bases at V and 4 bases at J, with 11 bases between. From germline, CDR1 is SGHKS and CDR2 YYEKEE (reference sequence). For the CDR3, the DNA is TGTGCCAGCAGCTTGGCACAGGGCCGTAATCAGCCCCAGCATTTT. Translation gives CASSLAQGRNQPQHF.

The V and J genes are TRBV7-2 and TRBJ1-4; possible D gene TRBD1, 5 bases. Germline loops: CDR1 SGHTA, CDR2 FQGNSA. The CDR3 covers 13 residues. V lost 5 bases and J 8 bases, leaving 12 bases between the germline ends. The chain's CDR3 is CASSPYPGEKLFF. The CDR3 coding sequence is TGTGCCAGCAGCCCGTACCCAGGGGAAAAACTGTTTTTT.

The CDR3 loop is CSASSPVGGASYGYTF. The CDR3 coding sequence is TGCAGTGCTAGTTCTCCAGTGGGGGGGGCGAGCTATGGCTACACCTTC. The chain links TRBV20-1 to TRBJ1-2; a weak D match, TRBD1 (6 bases). The CDR3 contains 16 residues. Germline V gene data show CDR1 as DFQATT and CDR2 as SNEGSKA (reference sequence). V was clipped by 3 bases and J by 4 bases, with 21 bases between them.

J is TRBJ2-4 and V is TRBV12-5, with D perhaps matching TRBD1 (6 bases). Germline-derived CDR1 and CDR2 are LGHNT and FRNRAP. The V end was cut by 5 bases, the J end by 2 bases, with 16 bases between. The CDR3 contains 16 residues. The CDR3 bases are TGTGCTAGTGGTCTCTACAGGGATTCCACCAAAAACATTCAGTACTTC. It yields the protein CASGLYRDSTKNIQYF.

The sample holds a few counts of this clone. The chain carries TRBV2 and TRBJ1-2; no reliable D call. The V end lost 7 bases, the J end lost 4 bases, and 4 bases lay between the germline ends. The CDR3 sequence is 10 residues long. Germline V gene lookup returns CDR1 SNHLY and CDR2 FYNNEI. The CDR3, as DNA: TGTGCCAGCAATACCTATGGCTACACCTTC. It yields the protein CASNTYGYTF.